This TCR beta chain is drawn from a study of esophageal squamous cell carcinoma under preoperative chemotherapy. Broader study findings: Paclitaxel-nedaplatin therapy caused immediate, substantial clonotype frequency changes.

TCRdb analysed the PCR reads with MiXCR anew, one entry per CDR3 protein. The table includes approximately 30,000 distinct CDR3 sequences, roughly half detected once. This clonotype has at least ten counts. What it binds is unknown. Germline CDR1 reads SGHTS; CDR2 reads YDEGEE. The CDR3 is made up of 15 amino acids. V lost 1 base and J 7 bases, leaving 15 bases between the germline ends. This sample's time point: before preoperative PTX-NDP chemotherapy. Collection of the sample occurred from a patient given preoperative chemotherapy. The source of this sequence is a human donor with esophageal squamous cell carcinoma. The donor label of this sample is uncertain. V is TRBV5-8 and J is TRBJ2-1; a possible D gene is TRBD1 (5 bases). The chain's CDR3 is CASSLRQSAWNEQFF. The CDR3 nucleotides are TGTGCCAGCAGCTTGCGACAGTCAGCGTGGAATGAGCAGTTCTTC.